This T cell receptor beta chain was identified during a study of blood T cell repertoires in COVID-19. This CDR3 comprises 13 residues. Germline V lookup: CDR1 SGHRS, CDR2 YFSETQ. V lost 6 bases and J 0 bases, leaving 9 bases between the germline ends. Sequencing used immunoSEQ multiplex PCR; TCRdb keeps in-frame clones, though not all of them. The sample includes hundreds of thousands of clones, almost 90% of them seen just once. The chain combines TRBV5-1 with TRBJ1-2; D may be TRBD1 (5 bases). This TCR derives from a man aged 25-40 years who had been exposed to COVID-19. Sequenced input: PBMCs or T cells enriched from blood (not recorded which). The CDR3 bases are TGCGCCAGCACGGGGGGTACTAACTATGGCTACACCTTC. It is translated as CASTGGTNYGYTF.